This T cell receptor (beta chain) was sequenced during a study of blood T cells in healthy people across ages (dated by TCRdb to between 2015 and 2016). About the investigation overall: In model experiments, roughly one uniquely barcoded TCR beta cDNA molecule per two T cells was captured by template switching. To track age-related changes in TCR beta repertoire diversity, the study relied on deep sequencing normalized with unique cDNA molecular identifiers. The donors were split into four age groups: young (average around 17 years), middle-aged (about 40), aged (roughly 65) and long-lived (more than 80). To avoid experimental bias, donors of different ages were spread randomly across the sequencing lanes. The study analyzed two additional independent replicas of 1 million unique cDNA reads from the same blood draw for two donors, one aged 18 to 30 and one aged 80 or older.

The germline V gene supplies CDR1 SQVTM and CDR2 ANQGSEA. Trimming costs V 4 bases and J 2 bases, and their ends lie 10 bases apart. The CDR3 goes from the cysteine to the phenylalanine over 13 residues. Only CDR3 DNA is held: 39 bases, read in frame from base 1. Concerning this clonotype itself: Its antigen specificity is not known. One base away there is no much larger clone; base qualities are not given.

Overall study outcomes, separate from this receptor: As age increased, observed TCR beta diversity per million T cells dropped in a roughly linear way, and a significant reduction was already evident by age 40. A strong correlation was found between observed TCR beta diversity and the percentage of naive T cells measured by flow cytometry. Estimates of total diversity based on one million sequenced T cells were considered lower bounds and underestimates. Because profiling used bulk unsorted PBMCs, naive and antigen-experienced compartments could not be compared conclusively. The CMV infection status of donors was not known, potentially confounding age-related changes in expanded clonotypes. The long-lived group showed more naive CD4+ T cells, fewer expanded clones and increased TCR diversity than the aged group, suggesting age selection.

Preparation of the library involved 5' RACE. Sequencing used an Illumina HiSeq 2500. A second PCR of about 6 to 12 cycles was performed with a sample-barcoded 5' primer and a J-beta primer mix. A unique molecular identifier was introduced onto each TCR beta cDNA molecule by a template-switch 5' adaptor carrying 12 random nucleotides. At least 2.5 million CDR3-containing paired-end reads were obtained from each sample. The Mint cDNA synthesis kit, primed by a TRBC-specific oligonucleotide, was used to synthesize first-strand cDNA from all RNA. After uracil-DNA glycosylase treatment, a first 18-cycle PCR used universal primers M1SS and BC2_uni_R on all cDNA. The study's processing was this. Normalization of each sample was performed by random selection of 1 million high-quality reads, each carrying a distinct molecular identifier. Instead of being binned into consensus sequences, reads with shared molecular identifiers were discarded. MiTCR, with a Q25 quality threshold and the strictest error-elimination algorithm, was used for CDR3 identification, clonotype clustering and error correction. Lower-bound total TCR beta diversity was estimated with a nonparametric unseen species model using Euler transformation. TCRdb trimmed public reads at Q25 via fastp, called clones via MiXCR and kept in-frame beta chains. Each record represents a unique CDR3 protein, reported with the most common genes and DNA among its rows. The V and J calls shown here were made by TCRdb, not taken from the authors' results. Here the sample has hundreds of thousands of distinct CDR3 sequences; 44% occur a single time. The ten top clones hold about 21% of the sample.

The donors were some 36 Caucasian individuals from Russia, aged roughly 6 to 100 years, who were systemically healthy. Each donor gave 8 to 10 milliliters of peripheral blood, drawn into EDTA-treated Vacutainer tubes. Ficoll-Paque density-gradient centrifugation was used to isolate PBMCs, with at least 6.5 million per sample. Trizol reagent was used to extract total RNA from the PBMCs, yielding at least 6 micrograms per sample. Naive CD45RAhigh/CD27high T cell percentages were measured by flow cytometry on a PBMC aliquot from every donor. This receptor chain uses TRBV29-1 and TRBJ2-3, with the D segment identity uncertain. Specimen: blood. The source is a man in his 60s in good health. The CDR3 corresponds to CSVGAPVTDTQYF. The nucleotides are TGCAGCGTTGGTGCACCCGTCACAGATACGCAGTATTTT.